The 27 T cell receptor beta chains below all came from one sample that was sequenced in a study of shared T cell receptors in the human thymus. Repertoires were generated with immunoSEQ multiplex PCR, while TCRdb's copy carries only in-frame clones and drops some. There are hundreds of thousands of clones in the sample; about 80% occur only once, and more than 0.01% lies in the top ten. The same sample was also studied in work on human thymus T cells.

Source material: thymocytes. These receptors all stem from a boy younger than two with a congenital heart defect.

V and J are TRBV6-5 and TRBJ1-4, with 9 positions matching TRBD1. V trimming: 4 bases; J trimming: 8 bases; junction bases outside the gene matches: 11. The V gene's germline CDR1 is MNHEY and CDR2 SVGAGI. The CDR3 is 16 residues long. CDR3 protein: CASSSRPDRGNEKLFF. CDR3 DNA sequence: TGTGCCAGCAGTTCCCGACCGGACAGGGGTAACGAAAAACTGTTTTTT.

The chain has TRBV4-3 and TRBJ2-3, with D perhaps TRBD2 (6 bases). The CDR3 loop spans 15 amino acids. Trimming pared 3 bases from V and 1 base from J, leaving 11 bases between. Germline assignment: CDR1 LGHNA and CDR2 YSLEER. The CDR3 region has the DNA TGCGCCAGCAGCCATAGCGGCCGGGGCACAGATACGCAGTATTTT. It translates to CASSHSGRGTDTQYF.

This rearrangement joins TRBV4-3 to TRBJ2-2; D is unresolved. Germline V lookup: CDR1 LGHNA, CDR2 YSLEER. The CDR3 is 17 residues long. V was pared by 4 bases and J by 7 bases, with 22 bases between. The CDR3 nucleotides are TGCGCCAGCAGCCCGAACCCAATCCCCCTAGGAGACGGGGAGCTGTTTTTT. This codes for CASSPNPIPLGDGELFF.

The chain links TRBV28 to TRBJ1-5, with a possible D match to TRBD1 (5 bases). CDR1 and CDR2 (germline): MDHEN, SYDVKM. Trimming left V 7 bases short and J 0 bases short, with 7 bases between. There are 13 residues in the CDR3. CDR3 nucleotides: TGTGCCAGCACCAGGGATAGCAATCAGCCCCAGCATTTT. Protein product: CASTRDSNQPQHF.

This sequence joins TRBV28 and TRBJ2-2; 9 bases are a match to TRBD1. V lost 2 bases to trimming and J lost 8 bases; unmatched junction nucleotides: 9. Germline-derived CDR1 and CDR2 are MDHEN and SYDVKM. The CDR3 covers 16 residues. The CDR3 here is CASSLDDRGSAGELFF. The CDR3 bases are TGTGCCAGCAGTTTAGACGACAGGGGGTCGGCTGGGGAGCTGTTTTTT.

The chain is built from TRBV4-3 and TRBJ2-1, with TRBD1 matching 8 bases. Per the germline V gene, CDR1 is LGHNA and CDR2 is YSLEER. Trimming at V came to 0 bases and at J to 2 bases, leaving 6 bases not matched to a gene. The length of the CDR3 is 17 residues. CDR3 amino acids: CASSQDPAGGPYNEQFF. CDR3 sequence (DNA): TGCGCCAGCAGCCAAGATCCGGCAGGGGGCCCCTACAATGAGCAGTTCTTC.

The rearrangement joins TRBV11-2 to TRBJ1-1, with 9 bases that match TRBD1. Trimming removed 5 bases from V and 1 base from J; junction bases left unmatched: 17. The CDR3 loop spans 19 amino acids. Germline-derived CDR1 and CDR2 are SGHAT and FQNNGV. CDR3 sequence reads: CASSPRSGTGRMANTEAFF. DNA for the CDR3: TGTGCCAGCAGCCCTCGATCCGGGACAGGGAGAATGGCGAACACTGAAGCTTTCTTT.

In nucleotides, the CDR3 is TGTGCCAGCAGCTTAGATCCCCCCAGCGGGAGTGAAAAAAACACCGGGGAGCTGTTTTTT. It encodes CASSLDPPSGSEKNTGELFF. This chain links TRBV11-2 with TRBJ2-2; 8 bases map to TRBD2. V was pared by 0 bases and J by 2 bases, with 14 bases of the junction left unmatched. CDR3 size: 20 residues. Germline V gene lookup returns CDR1 SGHAT and CDR2 FQNNGV.

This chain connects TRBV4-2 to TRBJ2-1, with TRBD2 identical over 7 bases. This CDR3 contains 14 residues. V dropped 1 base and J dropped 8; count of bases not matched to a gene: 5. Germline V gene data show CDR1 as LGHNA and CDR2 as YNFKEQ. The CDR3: CASSQAGGYDEQFF. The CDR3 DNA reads TGTGCCAGCAGCCAAGCGGGGGGATACGATGAGCAGTTCTTC.

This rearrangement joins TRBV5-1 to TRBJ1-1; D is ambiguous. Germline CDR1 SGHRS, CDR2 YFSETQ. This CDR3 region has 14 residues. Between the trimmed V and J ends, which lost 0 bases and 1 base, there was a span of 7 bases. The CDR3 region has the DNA TGCGCCAGCAGCTTGGGGTTCGGGAACACTGAAGCTTTCTTT. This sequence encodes CASSLGFGNTEAFF.

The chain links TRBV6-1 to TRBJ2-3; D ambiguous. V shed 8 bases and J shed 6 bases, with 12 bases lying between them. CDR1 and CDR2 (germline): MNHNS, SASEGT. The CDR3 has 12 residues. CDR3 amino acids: CASPNPVDTQYF. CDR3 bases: TGTGCCAGCCCGAACCCGGTGGATACGCAGTATTTT.

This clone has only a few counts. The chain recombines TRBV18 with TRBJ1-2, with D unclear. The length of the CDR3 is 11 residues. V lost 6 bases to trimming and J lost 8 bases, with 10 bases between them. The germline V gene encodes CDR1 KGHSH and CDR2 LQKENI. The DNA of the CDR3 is TGTGCCAGCTCCCTCGATGGCGGCTACACCTTC. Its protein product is CASSLDGGYTF.

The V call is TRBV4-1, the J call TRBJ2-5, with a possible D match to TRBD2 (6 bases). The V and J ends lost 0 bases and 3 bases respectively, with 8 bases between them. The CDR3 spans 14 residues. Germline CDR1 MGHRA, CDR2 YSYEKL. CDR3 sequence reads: CASSQDRGKETQYF. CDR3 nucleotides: TGCGCCAGCAGCCAAGATCGGGGGAAAGAGACCCAGTACTTC.

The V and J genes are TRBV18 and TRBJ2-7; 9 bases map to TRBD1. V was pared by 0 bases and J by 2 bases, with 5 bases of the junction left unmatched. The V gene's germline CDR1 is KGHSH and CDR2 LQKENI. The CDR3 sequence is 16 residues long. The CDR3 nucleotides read TGTGCCAGCTCACCACCCGGACAGGGGACAACCTACGAGCAGTACTTC. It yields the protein CASSPPGQGTTYEQYF. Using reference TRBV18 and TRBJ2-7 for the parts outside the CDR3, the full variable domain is NAGVMQNPRHLVRRRGQEARLRCSPMKGHSHVYWYRQLPEEGLKFMVYLQKENIIDESGMPKERFSAEFPKEGPSILRIQQVVRGDSAAYFCASSPPGQGTTYEQYFGPGTRLTVT.

This CDR3 reads CASSLGRGLPLNTGELFF. CDR3 in DNA: TGTGCCAGCTCACTTGGCAGGGGGCTACCATTAAACACCGGGGAGCTGTTTTTT. This chain links TRBV18 with TRBJ2-2; the match to TRBD1 covers 8 bases. This CDR3 is built from 18 residues. V gave up 4 bases and J gave up 2 bases; unmatched junction bases: 12. CDR1 KGHSH and CDR2 LQKENI come from the germline V gene.

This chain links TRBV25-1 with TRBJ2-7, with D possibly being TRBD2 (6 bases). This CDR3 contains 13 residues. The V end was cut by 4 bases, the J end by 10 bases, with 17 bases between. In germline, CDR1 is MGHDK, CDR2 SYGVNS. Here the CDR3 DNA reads TGTGCCAGCAGTGCCGGGACTTCAAGGTACCAGTACTTC. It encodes CASSAGTSRYQYF.

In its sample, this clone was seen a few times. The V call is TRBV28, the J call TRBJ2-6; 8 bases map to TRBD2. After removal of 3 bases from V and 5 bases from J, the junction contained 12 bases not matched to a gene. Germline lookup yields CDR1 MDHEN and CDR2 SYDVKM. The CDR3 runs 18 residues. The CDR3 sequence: CASSFWGLGTLWANVLTF. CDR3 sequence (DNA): TGTGCCAGCAGTTTTTGGGGACTAGGGACCCTCTGGGCCAACGTCCTGACTTTC.

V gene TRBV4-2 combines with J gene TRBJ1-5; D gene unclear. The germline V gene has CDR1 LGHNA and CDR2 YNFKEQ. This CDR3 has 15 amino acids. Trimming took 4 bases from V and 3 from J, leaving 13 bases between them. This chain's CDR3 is CASSPDRGPNQPQHF. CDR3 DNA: TGTGCCAGCAGCCCAGATCGGGGTCCCAATCAGCCCCAGCATTTT.

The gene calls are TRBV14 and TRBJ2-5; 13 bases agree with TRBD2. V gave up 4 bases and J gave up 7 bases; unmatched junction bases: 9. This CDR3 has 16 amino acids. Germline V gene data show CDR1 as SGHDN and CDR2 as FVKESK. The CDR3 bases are TGTGCCAGCAGCCGCGGACTAGCGGGAGAAGGGGGGACCCAGTACTTC. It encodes CASSRGLAGEGGTQYF.

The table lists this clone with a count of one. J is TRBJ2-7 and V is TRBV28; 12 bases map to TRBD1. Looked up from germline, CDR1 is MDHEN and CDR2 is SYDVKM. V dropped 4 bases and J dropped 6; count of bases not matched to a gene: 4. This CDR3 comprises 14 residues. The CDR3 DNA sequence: TGTGCCAGCAGTTCCGGGACAGGGGGCCTCGAGCAGTACTTC. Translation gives CASSSGTGGLEQYF.

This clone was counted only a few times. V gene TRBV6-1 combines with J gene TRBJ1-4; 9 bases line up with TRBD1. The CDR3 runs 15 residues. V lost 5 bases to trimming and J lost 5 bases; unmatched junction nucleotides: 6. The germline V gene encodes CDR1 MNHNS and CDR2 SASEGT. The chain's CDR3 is CASSSPDRGNEKLFF. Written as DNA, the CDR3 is TGTGCCAGCAGTTCCCCGGACAGGGGAAATGAAAAACTGTTTTTT.

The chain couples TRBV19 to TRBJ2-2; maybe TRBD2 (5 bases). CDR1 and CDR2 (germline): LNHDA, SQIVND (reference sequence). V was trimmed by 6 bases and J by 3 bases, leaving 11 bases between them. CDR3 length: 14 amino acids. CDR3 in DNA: TGTGCCAGTAGCTTAGAGGGTCACACCGGGGAGCTGTTTTTT. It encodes CASSLEGHTGELFF.

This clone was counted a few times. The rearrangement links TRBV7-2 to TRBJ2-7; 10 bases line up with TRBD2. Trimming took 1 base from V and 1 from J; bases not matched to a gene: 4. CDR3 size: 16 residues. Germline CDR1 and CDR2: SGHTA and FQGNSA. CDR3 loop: CASSLGDSGRSYEQYF. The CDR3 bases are TGTGCCAGCAGCTTAGGTGATAGCGGGAGGTCCTACGAGCAGTACTTC. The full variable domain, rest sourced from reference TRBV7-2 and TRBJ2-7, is GAGVSQSPSNKVTEKGKDVELRCDPISGHTALYWYRQSLGQGLEFLIYFQGNSAPDKSGLPSDRFSAERTGGSVSTLTIQRTQQEDSAVYLCASSLGDSGRSYEQYFGPGTRLTVT.

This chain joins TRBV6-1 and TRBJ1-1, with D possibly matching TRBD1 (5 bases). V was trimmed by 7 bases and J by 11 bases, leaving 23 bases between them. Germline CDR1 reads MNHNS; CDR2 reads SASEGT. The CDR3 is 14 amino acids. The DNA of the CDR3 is TGTGCCAGCACCCCCCCGCGGGGGGTGGCGTGGGCTTTCTTT. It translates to CASTPPRGVAWAFF.

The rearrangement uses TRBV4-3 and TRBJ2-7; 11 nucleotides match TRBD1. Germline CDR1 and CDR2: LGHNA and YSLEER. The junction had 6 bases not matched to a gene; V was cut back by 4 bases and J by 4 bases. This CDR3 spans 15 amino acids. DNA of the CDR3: TGCGCCAGCAGCCCAGCGGGACAGGGGGGATACGAGCAGTACTTC. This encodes CASSPAGQGGYEQYF.

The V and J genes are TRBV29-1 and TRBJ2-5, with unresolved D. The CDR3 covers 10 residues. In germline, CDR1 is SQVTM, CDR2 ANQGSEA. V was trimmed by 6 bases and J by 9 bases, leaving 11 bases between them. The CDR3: CSVGFIAQYF. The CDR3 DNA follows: TGCAGCGTCGGGTTTATAGCCCAGTACTTC.

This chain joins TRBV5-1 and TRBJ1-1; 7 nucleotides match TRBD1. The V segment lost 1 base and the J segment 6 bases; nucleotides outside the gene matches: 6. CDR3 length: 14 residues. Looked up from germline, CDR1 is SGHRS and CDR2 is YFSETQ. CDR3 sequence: CASSLKGASSEAFF. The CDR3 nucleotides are TGCGCCAGCAGCTTGAAGGGGGCGAGTTCTGAAGCTTTCTTT.